This entry features one T cell receptor (beta chain) sequence. As yet, its antigen is unknown. TCRdb passed the RT-PCR reads through MiXCR, listing each CDR3 protein once. This sample has hundreds of thousands of distinct CDR3 sequences, with less than 10% found just once. The data originate from a study of response to subunit inactivated influenza vaccine. Notes on the study in general: The authors suggested that every seasonal influenza vaccination recruits few new T cells.

V lost 1 base and J lost 9; bases outside the gene matches: 10. CDR1 and CDR2 (germline): MGHRA, YSYEKL. CDR3 length: 17 amino acids. The sample here was PBMCs from blood, taken less than 30 months after vaccination. The chain employs TRBV4-1 and TRBJ2-1, with 12 bases identical to TRBD2. The receptor's source is a man aged 50-75 years who received an inactivated influenza vaccine. CDR3 nucleotide sequence: TGCGCCAGCAGCCAAGGTCCTCTAGCGGGGGGGCGGAGTGAGCAGTTCTTC. Its protein is CASSQGPLAGGRSEQFF.